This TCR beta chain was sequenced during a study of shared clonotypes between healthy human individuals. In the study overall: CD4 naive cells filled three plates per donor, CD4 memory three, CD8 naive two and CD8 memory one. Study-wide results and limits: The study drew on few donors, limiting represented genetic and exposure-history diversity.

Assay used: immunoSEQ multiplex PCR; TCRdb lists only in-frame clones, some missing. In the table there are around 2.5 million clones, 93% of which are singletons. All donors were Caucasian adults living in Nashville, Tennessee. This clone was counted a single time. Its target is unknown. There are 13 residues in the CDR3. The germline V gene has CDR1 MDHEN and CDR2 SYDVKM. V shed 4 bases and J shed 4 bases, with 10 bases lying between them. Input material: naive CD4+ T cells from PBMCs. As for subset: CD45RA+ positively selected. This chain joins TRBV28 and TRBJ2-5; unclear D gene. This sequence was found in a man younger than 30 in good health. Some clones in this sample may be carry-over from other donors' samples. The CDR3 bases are TGTGCCAGCAGTTCTCTGGCCCGAGAGACCCAGTACTTC. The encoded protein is CASSSLARETQYF.